The rows below give T cell receptor beta chains drawn from one sample of a study of blood T cell repertoires in COVID-19. TCRdb keeps only in-frame clones here, not all; method: immunoSEQ multiplex PCR. The sample consists of about 360,000 clones, around 87% of them appearing once. The sample taken for sequencing was PBMCs or T cells enriched from blood (not recorded which). The source is a man in his forties in a cohort exposed to, infected with or recovered from COVID-19 (not recorded which). The CDR3 runs from the conserved cysteine through the conserved F or W. A D gene is named only where the DNA matches it firmly. The size field is filled for only some rows; it gives once, few, many or a size class.

d_call	v_call	clone_size	j_call	cdr3_aa	cdr3_nt
-	TRBV3-1/TRBV3-2	-	TRBJ2-5	CASSASGRQETQYF	TGTGCCAGCAGCGCGAGCGGAAGACAAGAGACCCAGTACTTC
TRBD2	TRBV6-6	-	TRBJ2-2	CASSRTAGGLNTGELFF	TGTGCCAGCAGTCGAACAGCGGGAGGCTTGAACACCGGGGAGCTGTTTTTT
TRBD1	TRBV19	few	TRBJ2-1	CASSIHSPGTGAYNEQFF	TGTGCCAGTAGTATCCATAGCCCAGGGACAGGGGCTTACAATGAGCAGTTCTTC
TRBD1	TRBV3-1/TRBV3-2	-	TRBJ1-2	CASSRGRGPYGYTF	TGTGCCAGCAGCCGGGGCAGGGGGCCGTATGGCTACACCTTC
TRBD1	TRBV19	-	TRBJ1-6	CASSTDRGSPLHF	TGTGCCAGTAGTACGGACAGGGGATCACCCCTCCACTTT
TRBD2	TRBV3-1/TRBV3-2	-	TRBJ2-2	CASSQGFPSGDNTGELFF	TGTGCCAGCAGCCAAGGGTTTCCTAGCGGGGATAACACCGGGGAGCTGTTTTTT
TRBD1	TRBV6-5	-	TRBJ2-1	CASSYGTGPSYNEQFF	TGTGCCAGCAGTTACGGGACAGGGCCTTCCTACAATGAGCAGTTCTTC
TRBD2	TRBV11-1	-	TRBJ2-3	CASSLELAGQDTQYF	TGTGCCAGCAGCTTAGAACTAGCGGGGCAAGATACGCAGTATTTT
-	TRBV2	-	TRBJ1-3	CASTEDSGNTIYF	TGTGCCAGTACGGAGGACTCTGGAAACACCATATATTTT
-	TRBV2	-	TRBJ1-5	CASRGEVQPQHF	TGTGCCAGCAGGGGTGAGGTCCAGCCCCAGCATTTT
TRBD1	TRBV9	-	TRBJ1-1	CASSVGQGSAEAFF	TGTGCCAGCAGCGTAGGACAGGGAAGCGCTGAAGCTTTCTTT
-	TRBV3-1/TRBV3-2	-	TRBJ1-2	CASSPDTDYGYTF	TGTGCCAGCAGCCCGGACACCGACTATGGCTACACCTTC
-	TRBV5-1	-	TRBJ2-7	CASSLAGTNEQYF	TGCGCCAGCAGCTTGGCAGGAACCAACGAGCAGTACTTC
TRBD2	TRBV5-4	once	TRBJ2-7	CASSFGSGSYEQYF	TGTGCCAGCAGCTTCGGTAGCGGGAGTTACGAGCAGTACTTC
TRBD2	TRBV7-8	-	TRBJ2-1	CASSLDGRAVEQFF	TGTGCCAGCAGCTTAGACGGGAGGGCCGTCGAGCAGTTCTTC
-	TRBV19	-	TRBJ2-2	CASSTGFAGELFF	TGTGCCAGTAGCACAGGGTTTGCCGGGGAGCTGTTTTTT
TRBD2	TRBV19	-	TRBJ2-3	CASGLGLAGSSGSTQYF	TGTGCCAGTGGCCTGGGACTAGCGGGGAGCTCAGGAAGTACGCAGTATTTT
-	TRBV11-2	-	TRBJ2-7	CASSSQEGYEQYF	TGTGCCAGCAGCTCTCAGGAGGGCTACGAGCAGTACTTC
-	TRBV2	-	TRBJ2-5	CASRQHWGVETQYF	TGTGCCAGCAGGCAGCATTGGGGGGTGGAGACCCAGTACTTC
-	TRBV6-6	-	TRBJ1-5	CASSYSLQGYQPQHF	TGTGCCAGCAGTTACTCGCTACAGGGATATCAGCCCCAGCATTTT
TRBD1	TRBV28	-	TRBJ1-6	CASSPPPGQGGNSPLHF	TGTGCCAGCAGTCCCCCGCCCGGACAGGGAGGTAATTCACCCCTCCACTTT
-	TRBV21-1	-	TRBJ1-1	CASSKTVRRGPAFF	TGTGCCAGCAGCAAAACGGTAAGAAGAGGTCCAGCTTTCTTT
TRBD1	TRBV28	-	TRBJ1-4	CASSGQGMVEKLFF	TGTGCCAGCAGTGGACAGGGGATGGTTGAAAAACTGTTTTTT
TRBD1	TRBV5-1	-	TRBJ2-1	CASKQDRGNEQFF	TGCGCCAGCAAGCAGGACAGGGGGAATGAGCAGTTCTTC
TRBD2	TRBV30	-	TRBJ2-7	CAWRDIAGDLYEQYF	TGTGCCTGGAGAGATATAGCGGGAGATCTTTACGAGCAGTACTTC
-	TRBV5-6	-	TRBJ1-2	CASSLAGNYGYTF	TGTGCCAGCAGCTTGGCAGGTAACTATGGCTACACCTTC
-	TRBV7-2	-	TRBJ1-5	CASSSPGGVQPQHF	TGTGCCAGCAGCTCACCGGGCGGGGTGCAGCCCCAGCATTTT
-	TRBV5-1	-	TRBJ2-1	CASKPPGERLNEQFF	TGCGCCAGCAAGCCCCCGGGAGAGCGTCTCAATGAGCAGTTCTTC
-	TRBV27	few	TRBJ1-2	CASSLSAGLGYTF	TGTGCCAGCAGTTTATCGGCGGGGCTTGGCTACACCTTC
TRBD1	TRBV5-1	-	TRBJ1-4	CASSLTGGAKSLNEKLFF	TGCGCCAGCAGCTTGACAGGGGGCGCTAAAAGTTTGAATGAAAAACTGTTTTTT
-	TRBV5-1	few	TRBJ2-5	CASSLGLGGQETQYF	TGCGCCAGCAGCTTGGGTTTGGGGGGACAAGAGACCCAGTACTTC
-	TRBV6-5	once	TRBJ1-4	CASRPGINEKLFF	TGTGCCAGCAGACCCGGGATAAATGAAAAACTGTTTTTT